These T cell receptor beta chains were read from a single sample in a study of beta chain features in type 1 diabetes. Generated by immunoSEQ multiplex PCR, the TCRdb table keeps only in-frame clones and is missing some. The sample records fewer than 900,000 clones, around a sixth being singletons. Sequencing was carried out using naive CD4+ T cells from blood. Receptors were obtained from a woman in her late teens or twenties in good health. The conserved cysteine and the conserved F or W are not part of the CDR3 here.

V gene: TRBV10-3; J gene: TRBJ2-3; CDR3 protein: AISGGSFTDTQY
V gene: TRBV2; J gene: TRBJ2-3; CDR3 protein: ASRPSGTSTDTQY
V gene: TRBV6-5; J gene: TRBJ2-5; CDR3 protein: ASSYSGRVEETQY
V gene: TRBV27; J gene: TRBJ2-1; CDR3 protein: ASTYQGSYNEQF
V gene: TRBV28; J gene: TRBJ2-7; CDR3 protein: ASCPGGSQGEQY
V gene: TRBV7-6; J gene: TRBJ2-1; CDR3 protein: ASSQRGSGTLNEQF
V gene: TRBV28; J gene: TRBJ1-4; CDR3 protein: ASSLGVSTNEKLF
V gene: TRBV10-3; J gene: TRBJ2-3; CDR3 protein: AISGPSTDTQY
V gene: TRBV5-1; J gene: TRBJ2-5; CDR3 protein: ASSPAGYGETQY
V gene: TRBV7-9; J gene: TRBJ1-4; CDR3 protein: ASSLDGELREKLF
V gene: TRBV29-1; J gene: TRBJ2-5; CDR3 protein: SISGRTAETQY
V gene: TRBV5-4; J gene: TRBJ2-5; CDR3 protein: ASSLFTSETQY
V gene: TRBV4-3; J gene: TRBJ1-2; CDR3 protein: ASSQPDRAGGYT
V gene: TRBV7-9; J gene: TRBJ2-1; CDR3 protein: ASSPLGRNEQF